This T cell receptor (beta chain) is drawn from a study of identical twins. The study, taken as a whole, reports: Instead of following the same donors, the conclusions were based on cross-sectional statistical analysis. Where out-of-frame alpha sequences were twin-shared, they showed excess low generation probability.

In its sample, this clonotype was seen many times. Its antigen is currently unknown. CDR1 is LGHNT, CDR2 FRNRAP, per germline. This CDR3 has 12 amino acids. V was pared by 6 bases and J by 8 bases, with 13 bases between. TCRdb re-analysed the 5' RACE reads in MiXCR, keeping a single row per CDR3 protein. The data hold 350,000 to 500,000 distinct CDR3 sequences, with approximately 17% observed a single time. The material sequenced was naive T cells sorted from blood. The sequence was obtained from a man in his fifties or sixties in good health. The chain employs TRBV12-5 and TRBJ1-1; possibly TRBD1 for D (5 bases). This CDR3 reads CASGYVGQEAFF. The CDR3 nucleotides read TGTGCTAGTGGGTACGTGGGGCAGGAAGCTTTCTTT.